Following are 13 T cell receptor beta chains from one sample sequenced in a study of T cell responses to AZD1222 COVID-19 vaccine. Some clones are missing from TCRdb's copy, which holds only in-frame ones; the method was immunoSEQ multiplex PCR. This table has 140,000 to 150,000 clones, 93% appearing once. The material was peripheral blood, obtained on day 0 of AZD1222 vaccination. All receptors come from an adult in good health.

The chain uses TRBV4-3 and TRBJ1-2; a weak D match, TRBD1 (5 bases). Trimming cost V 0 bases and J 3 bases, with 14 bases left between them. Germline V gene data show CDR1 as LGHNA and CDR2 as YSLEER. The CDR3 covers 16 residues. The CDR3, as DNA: TGCGCCAGCAGCCAAGATGGGGGAGTCAGGGACTATGGCTACACCTTC. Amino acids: CASSQDGGVRDYGYTF.

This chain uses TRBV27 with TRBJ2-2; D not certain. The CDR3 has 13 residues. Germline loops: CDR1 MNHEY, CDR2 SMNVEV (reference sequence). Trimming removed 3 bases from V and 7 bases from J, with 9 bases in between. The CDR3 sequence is CASSFWRGGELFF. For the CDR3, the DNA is TGTGCCAGCAGTTTTTGGCGCGGCGGGGAGCTGTTTTTT.

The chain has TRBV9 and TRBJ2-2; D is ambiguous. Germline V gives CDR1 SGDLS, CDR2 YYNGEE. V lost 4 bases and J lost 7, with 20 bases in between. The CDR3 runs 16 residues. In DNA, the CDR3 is TGTGCCAGCAGCCCCAAGACGGCCAGATTCGGCGGGGAGCTGTTTTTT. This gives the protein CASSPKTARFGGELFF.

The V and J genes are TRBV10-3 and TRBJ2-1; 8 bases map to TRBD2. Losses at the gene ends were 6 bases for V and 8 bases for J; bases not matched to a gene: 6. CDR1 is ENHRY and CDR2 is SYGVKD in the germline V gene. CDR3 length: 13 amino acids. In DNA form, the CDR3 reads TGTGCCATCAGGGCGGGGGGCATGTATGAGCAGTTCTTC. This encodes CAIRAGGMYEQFF.

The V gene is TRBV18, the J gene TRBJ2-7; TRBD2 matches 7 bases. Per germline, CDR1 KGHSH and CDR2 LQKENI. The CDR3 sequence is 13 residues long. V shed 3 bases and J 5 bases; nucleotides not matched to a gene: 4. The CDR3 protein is CASSPSAGDEQYF. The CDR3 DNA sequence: TGTGCCAGCTCACCTTCCGCGGGAGACGAGCAGTACTTC. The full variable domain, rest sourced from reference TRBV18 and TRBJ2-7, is NAGVMQNPRHLVRRRGQEARLRCSPMKGHSHVYWYRQLPEEGLKFMVYLQKENIIDESGMPKERFSAEFPKEGPSILRIQQVVRGDSAAYFCASSPSAGDEQYFGPGTRLTVT.

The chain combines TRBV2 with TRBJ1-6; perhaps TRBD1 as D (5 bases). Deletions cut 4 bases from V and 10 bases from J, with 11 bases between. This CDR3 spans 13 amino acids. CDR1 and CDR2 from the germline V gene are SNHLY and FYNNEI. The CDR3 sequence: CASSVDSPSPLHF. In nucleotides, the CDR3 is TGTGCCAGCAGTGTCGACAGCCCCTCACCCCTCCACTTT. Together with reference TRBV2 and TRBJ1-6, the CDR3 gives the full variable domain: EPEVTQTPSHQVTQMGQEVILRCVPISNHLYFYWYRQILGQKVEFLVSFYNNEISEKSEIFDDQFSVERPDGSNFTLKIRSTKLEDSAMYFCASSVDSPSPLHFGNGTRLTVT.

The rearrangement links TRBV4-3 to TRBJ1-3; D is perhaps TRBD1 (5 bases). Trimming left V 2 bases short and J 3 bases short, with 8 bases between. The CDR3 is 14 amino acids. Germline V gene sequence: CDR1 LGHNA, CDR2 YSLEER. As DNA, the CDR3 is TGCGCCAGCAGCCAACAGGGTTTTGGAAACACCATATATTTT. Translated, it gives CASSQQGFGNTIYF.

This CDR3 reads CASSPRRDDYGYTF. CDR3 bases: TGCGCCAGCAGCCCCCGGCGGGATGACTATGGCTACACCTTC. The chain employs TRBV5-1 and TRBJ1-2; D is unresolved. There are 14 residues in the CDR3. CDR1 is SGHRS, CDR2 YFSETQ, per germline. Trimming took off 4 bases at V and 3 bases at J, with 13 bases between the two ends.

The CDR3 spells CAWGRTGTGEKLFF. CDR3 in DNA: TGTGCCTGGGGGCGGACAGGGACGGGTGAAAAACTGTTTTTT. The chain has TRBV30 and TRBJ1-4; TRBD1 matches 8 bases. This CDR3 region has 14 residues. Germline-derived CDR1 and CDR2 are GTSNPN and SVGIG (reference sequence). V lost 5 bases to trimming and J lost 7 bases; unmatched junction nucleotides: 9.

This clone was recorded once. CDR3 DNA: TGTGCCAGCAGTTACTCTCAGGGAAACGAGCAGTACTTC. Its translation is CASSYSQGNEQYF. The J gene is TRBJ2-7, the V gene TRBV6-5; a weak D match, TRBD1 (5 bases). The CDR3 covers 13 residues. The V end was cut by 0 bases, the J end by 5 bases, with 8 bases between. Germline CDR1 MNHEY, CDR2 SVGAGI.

The CDR3 protein is CAISEGTSGGGLGSYNEQFF. The CDR3 region has the DNA TGTGCCATCAGTGAGGGGACTAGCGGGGGAGGCTTGGGCTCCTACAATGAGCAGTTCTTC. V gene TRBV10-3 combines with J gene TRBJ2-1, with 14 bases matching TRBD2. In germline, CDR1 is ENHRY, CDR2 SYGVKD. V gave up 2 bases and J gave up 0 bases; unmatched junction bases: 9. The CDR3 extends over 20 amino acids.

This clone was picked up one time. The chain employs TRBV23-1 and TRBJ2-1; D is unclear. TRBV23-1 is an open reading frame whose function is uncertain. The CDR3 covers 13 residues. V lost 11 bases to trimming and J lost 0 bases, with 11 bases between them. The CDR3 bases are TGCGCCGTAAGGCCGAGCTCCTACAATGAGCAGTTCTTC. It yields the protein CAVRPSSYNEQFF.

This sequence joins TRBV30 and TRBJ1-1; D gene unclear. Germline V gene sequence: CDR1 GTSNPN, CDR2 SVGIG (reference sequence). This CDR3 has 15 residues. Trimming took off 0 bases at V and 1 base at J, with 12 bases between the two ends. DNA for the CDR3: TGTGCCTGGAGTGTTAGTCTAGGGCGGAACACTGAAGCTTTCTTT. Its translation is CAWSVSLGRNTEAFF.